This TCR beta chain is from a study of blood T cell repertoires in COVID-19. Across the whole study: Specimens from acute and convalescent COVID-19 originated in the United States, Italy and Spain. The cDNA or gDNA used as material had been derived from T cells, B-cell-depleted T cells, or PBMCs.

Germline-derived CDR1 and CDR2 are SGHDN and FVKESK. Losses at the gene ends were 4 bases for V and 4 bases for J; bases not matched to a gene: 8. CDR3 size: 16 residues. Data came from immunoSEQ multiplex PCR; TCRdb stores just in-frame clones and leaves some out. The sample consists of around 80,000 clones, over 65% of them appearing once. This chain joins TRBV14 and TRBJ1-1, with TRBD1 identical over 11 bases. The sequencing input was peripheral blood. The receptor was isolated from a man in his fifties with active or convalescent COVID-19. The CDR3 loop is CASSPYQGQGGTEAFF. The CDR3, as DNA: TGTGCCAGCAGCCCCTACCAGGGACAGGGGGGCACTGAAGCTTTCTTT.